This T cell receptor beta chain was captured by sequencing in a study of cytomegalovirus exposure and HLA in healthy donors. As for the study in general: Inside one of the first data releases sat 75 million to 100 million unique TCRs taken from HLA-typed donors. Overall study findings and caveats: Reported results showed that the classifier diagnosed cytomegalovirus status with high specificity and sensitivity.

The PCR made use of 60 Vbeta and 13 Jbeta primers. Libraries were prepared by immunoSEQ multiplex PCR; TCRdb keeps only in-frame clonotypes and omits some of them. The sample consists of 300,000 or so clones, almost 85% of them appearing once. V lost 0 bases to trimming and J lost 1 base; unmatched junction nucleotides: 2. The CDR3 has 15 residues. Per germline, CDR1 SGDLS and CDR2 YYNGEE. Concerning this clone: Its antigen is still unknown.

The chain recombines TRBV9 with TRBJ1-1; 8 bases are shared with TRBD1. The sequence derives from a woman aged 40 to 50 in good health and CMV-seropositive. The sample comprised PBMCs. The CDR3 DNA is TGTGCCAGCAGCGTAGCGACAGGGGCGAACACTGAAGCTTTCTTT. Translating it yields CASSVATGANTEAFF.